This T cell receptor (beta chain) was recorded in a study of cytomegalovirus exposure and HLA in healthy donors. Details on this clone: What it binds is not known.

V was clipped by 5 bases and J by 1 base; unmatched bases: 10. CDR1 is SGHRS and CDR2 is YFSETQ in the germline V gene. This CDR3 is 16 amino acids long. PCR amplification relied on 60 Vbeta primers (plus 13 Jbeta primers). Sequenced by immunoSEQ multiplex PCR; TCRdb stores in-frame clones only, minus some. This sample carries about 60,000 clones, almost 75% of them seen once, and the ten largest clones take 5.4%. Notes on the study in general: The authors reported that TCR beta sequences could predict HLA-A and HLA-B alleles. These predictions were accurate for most subjects in the first cohort.

The specimen sequenced was PBMCs. V gene TRBV5-1 combines with J gene TRBJ2-7; 9 bases are shared with TRBD1. The source is a man aged 45-65 years in good health and CMV-seronegative. The CDR3: CASSRVLTGGSYEQYF. The CDR3 coding sequence is TGCGCCAGCAGTAGGGTCCTGACAGGGGGGTCCTACGAGCAGTACTTC.